Listed below are T cell receptor beta chains from one sample, sequenced in a study of technical replicates of blood from a handful of donors. This table comes from immunoSEQ multiplex PCR, and its TCRdb copy is limited to in-frame clones, with some not included. The sample consists of some 80,000 clones, around 90% of them appearing once. Input material: T cells isolated from PBMCs. Receptors originate from a human donor in good health. The CDR3 runs from the conserved cysteine through the conserved F or W. A D gene is named only where the DNA matches it firmly. Clone size appears in some rows only: once, few, many, or a class for an expanded clone.

NA	TRBJ2-7	TRBV4-1	NA	CASSQGSSNLYEQYF	TGCGCCAGCAGCCAAGGTAGTAGTAACCTTTACGAGCAGTACTTC
NA	TRBJ1-2	TRBV28	TRBD1	CASSSPGTGDYGYTF	TGTGCCAGCAGTTCCCCCGGGACAGGGGACTATGGCTACACCTTC
NA	TRBJ1-2	TRBV6-5	NA	CASSYRGAHYSGYTF	TGTGCCAGCAGTTACCGGGGGGCGCATTATAGCGGCTACACCTTC
NA	TRBJ1-5	TRBV12-5	TRBD1	CASVTGGTGEGQPQHF	TGTGCTAGTGTTACAGGCGGGACAGGTGAAGGTCAGCCCCAGCATTTT
NA	TRBJ2-2	TRBV4-1	TRBD2	CASSQAGLAGAGELFF	TGCGCCAGCAGCCAAGCGGGACTAGCGGGAGCCGGGGAGCTGTTTTTT
NA	TRBJ2-7	TRBV11-2	TRBD1	CASSLTGTGRYEQYF	TGTGCCAGCAGCTTAACCGGGACAGGGAGGTACGAGCAGTACTTC
NA	TRBJ1-5	TRBV11-2	NA	CASRRSPNQPQHF	TGTGCCAGCAGGAGGAGTCCCAATCAGCCCCAGCATTTT
NA	TRBJ2-1	TRBV29-1	TRBD2	CSVDAGGPTIYNEQFF	TGCAGCGTTGATGCGGGGGGGCCCACCATCTACAATGAGCAGTTCTTC
NA	TRBJ1-5	TRBV6-1	NA	CASSEMGLQPQHF	TGTGCCAGCAGTGAAATGGGGCTCCAGCCCCAGCATTTT
NA	TRBJ1-2	TRBV19	TRBD1	CASSTIMEQGGGYTF	TGTGCCAGTAGTACCATTATGGAACAGGGGGGTGGCTACACCTTC
NA	TRBJ1-2	TRBV5-4	TRBD1	CASSTRDRGNYGYTF	TGTGCCAGCAGCACCCGGGACAGGGGTAACTATGGCTACACCTTC
NA	TRBJ1-5	TRBV4-1	NA	CASSHRTRGPNQPQHF	TGCGCCAGCAGCCACAGAACCAGGGGTCCCAATCAGCCCCAGCATTTT
once	TRBJ1-5	TRBV5-1	NA	CASSLGTDYSNQPQHF	TGCGCCAGCAGCTTGGGAACAGATTATAGCAATCAGCCCCAGCATTTT
NA	TRBJ1-6	TRBV27	TRBD1	CASSFSFGTGNSPLHF	TGTGCCAGCAGTTTCTCCTTCGGGACAGGGAATTCACCCCTCCACTTT
NA	TRBJ1-1	TRBV25-1	NA	CASSESWGFSTEAFF	TGTGCCAGCAGTGAATCCTGGGGCTTCAGTACTGAAGCTTTCTTT
NA	TRBJ1-5	TRBV2	NA	CASSELSQGQPQHF	TGTGCCAGCAGTGAGCTCTCCCAGGGCCAGCCCCAGCATTTT
NA	TRBJ1-3	TRBV6-5	NA	CASSSTRTQGGNTIYF	TGTGCCAGCAGTTCAACTCGGACCCAGGGGGGAAACACCATATATTTT
NA	TRBJ2-4	TRBV5-8	NA	CASSDQGAKNIQYF	TGTGCCAGCAGCGACCAGGGGGCCAAAAACATTCAGTACTTC
NA	TRBJ1-1	TRBV30	NA	CAWSPRRNQAFF	TGTGCCTGGAGTCCCCGGAGGAACCAAGCTTTCTTT
NA	TRBJ1-1	TRBV11-3	TRBD1	CASSSTGLNTEAFF	TGTGCCAGCAGCTCGACAGGGTTAAACACTGAAGCTTTCTTT
NA	TRBJ2-7	TRBV15	TRBD2	CATRTGTSGSPAKQYF	TGTGCCACCAGAACCGGGACTAGCGGGTCCCCGGCGAAGCAGTACTTC
NA	TRBJ2-7	TRBV5-4	TRBD1	CASRTGGADEQYF	TGTGCCAGCAGGACAGGGGGCGCGGACGAGCAGTACTTC
once	TRBJ1-1	TRBV11-2	NA	CASSLDLGGVNTEAFF	TGTGCCAGCAGCTTAGATTTAGGAGGGGTGAACACTGAAGCTTTCTTT
NA	TRBJ2-5	TRBV18	TRBD1	CASSPRGQETQYF	TGTGCCAGCTCACCGAGGGGGCAGGAGACCCAGTACTTC
NA	TRBJ2-5	TRBV11-2	TRBD2	CASTIVGTSGGQETQYF	TGTGCCAGCACCATCGTGGGGACTAGCGGGGGTCAAGAGACCCAGTACTTC
NA	TRBJ1-2	TRBV10-3	TRBD1	CAISDRDRAYGYTF	TGTGCCATCAGTGATAGGGACAGGGCTTATGGCTACACCTTC
NA	TRBJ2-5	TRBV7-2	NA	CASSHYRGAQETQYF	TGTGCCAGCAGCCATTACCGGGGAGCTCAAGAGACCCAGTACTTC
NA	TRBJ1-1	TRBV28	NA	CASSVYQGLLAFF	TGTGCCAGCAGCGTCTATCAGGGTTTGCTAGCTTTCTTT
once	TRBJ1-2	TRBV19	NA	CASSIGWTAGYTF	TGTGCCAGTAGTATAGGGTGGACAGCTGGCTACACCTTC
NA	TRBJ1-4	TRBV27	NA	CASTSATNEKLFF	TGTGCCAGCACCTCAGCAACTAATGAAAAACTGTTTTTT
NA	TRBJ2-1	TRBV2	TRBD2	CASSGRLAGGQDEQFF	TGTGCCAGCAGTGGACGACTAGCGGGGGGCCAAGATGAGCAGTTCTTC
once	TRBJ2-3	TRBV2	NA	CASSGEDTQYF	TGTGCCAGCAGTGGAGAAGATACGCAGTATTTT
NA	TRBJ2-3	TRBV25-1	TRBD1	CASSRQGADTQYF	TGTGCCAGCTCCAGACAGGGAGCAGATACGCAGTATTTT
once	TRBJ2-5	TRBV30	NA	CAWSTVGVRGETQYF	TGTGCCTGGAGTACTGTAGGGGTACGAGGAGAGACCCAGTACTTC
NA	TRBJ1-6	TRBV30	NA	CAWSGGGGQFNSPLHF	TGTGCCTGGAGCGGGGGAGGAGGACAATTTAATTCACCCCTCCACTTT
NA	TRBJ2-1	TRBV6-1	TRBD2	CASRAGTSGGDEQFF	TGTGCCAGCAGGGCTGGGACTAGCGGGGGGGATGAGCAGTTCTTC
once	TRBJ1-2	TRBV7-9	NA	CASSSGYGYTF	TGTGCCAGCAGCTCCGGTTATGGCTACACCTTC
NA	TRBJ2-3	TRBV5-1	NA	CASSLGGGSTDTQYF	TGCGCCAGCAGCTTGGGCGGAGGCAGCACAGATACGCAGTATTTT
NA	TRBJ2-5	TRBV5-1	TRBD2	CASSRGGLAGESVTQYF	TGCGCCAGCAGCCGAGGGGGACTAGCGGGAGAGTCGGTGACCCAGTACTTC
NA	TRBJ2-5	TRBV6-1	TRBD2	CASSGLSGTSHRKYF	TGTGCCAGCAGTGGCTTGTCCGGGACTAGCCACCGAAAGTACTTC
NA	TRBJ1-1	TRBV28	NA	CASSLRVEAFF	TGTGCCAGCAGTTTACGGGTTGAAGCTTTCTTT